This TCR beta chain was found in a study of CD8 T cells in Susac syndrome. The CDR3 sequence is 18 residues long. Trimming removed 3 bases from V and 0 bases from J; junction bases left unmatched: 9. Germline CDR1 is MNHEY and CDR2 is SVGAGI. Random hexamers were used to reverse transcribe an amount of roughly 0.45 to 1 ug RNA. An immunoSEQ multiplex PCR generated amplified TCR beta CDR3 products spanning 54 Vbeta and 13 Jbeta. Via MiXCR, TCRdb re-called the immunoSEQ multiplex PCR reads, giving one row per CDR3 protein. The sample has approximately 170,000 distinct CDR3 sequences, approximately 92% seen once. Controls were healthy donors (matched for age and sex).

This sequence joins TRBV6-5 and TRBJ1-3, with 9 bases fitting TRBD1. The sequence came from a human donor in good health. The sample was CD4+ T cells from PBMCs. CDR3 loop: CASSYTGTGTSSGNTIYF. The CDR3 coding sequence is TGTGCCAGCAGTTATACCGGGACAGGGACGAGCTCTGGAAACACCATATATTTT.